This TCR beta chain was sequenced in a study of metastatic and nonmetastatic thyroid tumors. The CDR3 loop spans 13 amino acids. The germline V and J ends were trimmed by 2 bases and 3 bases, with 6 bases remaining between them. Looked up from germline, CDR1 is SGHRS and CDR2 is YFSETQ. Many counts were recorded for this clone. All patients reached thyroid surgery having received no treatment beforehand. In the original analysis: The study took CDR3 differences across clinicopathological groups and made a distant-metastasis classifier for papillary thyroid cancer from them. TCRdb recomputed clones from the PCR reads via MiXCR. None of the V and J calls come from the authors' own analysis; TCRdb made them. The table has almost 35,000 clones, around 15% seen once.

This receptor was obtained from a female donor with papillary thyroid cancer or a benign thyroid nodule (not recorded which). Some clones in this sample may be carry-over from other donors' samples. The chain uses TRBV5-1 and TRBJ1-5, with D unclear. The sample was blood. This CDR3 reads CASSFGPNQPQHF. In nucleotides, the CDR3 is TGCGCCAGCAGCTTCGGGCCCAATCAGCCCCAGCATTTT.